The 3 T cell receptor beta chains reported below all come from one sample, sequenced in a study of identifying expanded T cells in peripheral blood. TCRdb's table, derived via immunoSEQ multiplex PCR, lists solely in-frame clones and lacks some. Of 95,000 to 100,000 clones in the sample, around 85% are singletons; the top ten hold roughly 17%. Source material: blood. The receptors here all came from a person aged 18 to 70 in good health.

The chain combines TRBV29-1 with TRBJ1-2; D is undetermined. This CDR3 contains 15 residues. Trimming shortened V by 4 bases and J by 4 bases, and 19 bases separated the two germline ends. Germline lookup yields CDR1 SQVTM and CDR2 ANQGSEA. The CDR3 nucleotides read TGCAGCGTTGGATTTAAGTTGCAGGTCCCCTATGGCTACACCTTC. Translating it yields CSVGFKLQVPYGYTF.

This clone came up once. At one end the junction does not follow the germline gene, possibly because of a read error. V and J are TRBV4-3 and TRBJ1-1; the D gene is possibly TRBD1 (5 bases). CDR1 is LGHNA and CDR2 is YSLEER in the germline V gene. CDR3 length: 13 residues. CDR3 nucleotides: TGCGCCAGCAGTCAAGTTATGAGACAGCAAGCTTTCTTT. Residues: CASSQVMRQQAFF.

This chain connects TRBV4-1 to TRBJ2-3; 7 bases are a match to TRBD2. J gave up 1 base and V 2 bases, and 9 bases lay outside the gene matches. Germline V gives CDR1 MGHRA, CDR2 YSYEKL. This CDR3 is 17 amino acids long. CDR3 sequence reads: CASSQSRGNLGTDTQYF. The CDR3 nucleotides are TGCGCCAGCAGCCAATCGCGGGGGAACCTGGGCACAGATACGCAGTATTTT.